The present T cell receptor beta chain was sequenced within a study of cytomegalovirus exposure and HLA in healthy donors (dated by TCRdb to the late 2010s). The study in broad terms: An earlier analysis of roughly 630 of the donors reported 250 to 300 Gb of sequence data and more than 90 million unique TCR beta sequences from roughly 180 million T cells. The T cell repertoires of several hundred subjects were profiled by immunosequencing and related to cytomegalovirus serostatus. A later analysis re-examined previously published TCR beta repertoires from hundreds of donors and added high-resolution HLA genotyping to investigate patterns of TCR occurrence. In an earlier analysis of over 550 of the donors, high-throughput TCR beta sequencing was used to judge whether each TCR beta V gene segment behaved as functional or pseudogenic. Every repertoire in the discovery cohort had been generated on one and the same sequencing platform. Of the 300 to 450 genotyped donors, roughly 76% were placed in the genetic ancestry cluster associated with self-reported Caucasian donors. An early release that covered 500 to 800 HLA-typed donors contained approximately 300 gigabases of sequencing data and approximately 85 million unique TCR sequences. Roughly 5 DR-DQ haplotypes were handled as single units for association and clustering, since linkage in the cohort was strong. Among some 400 genotyped donors of the cohort, an average of about 240,000 unique TCR beta nucleotide sequences were sequenced per donor, roughly 20% of them non-productive. Along with the approximately 670-subject first cohort, a separate validation cohort of over a hundred different subjects was used. Class I and class II HLA loci were covered by the typing at four-digit resolution. Donor age, sex, ethnicity and CMV serostatus were compiled alongside the repertoire data. The number of typed donors differed by locus: roughly 620-640 for A, B, C, DRB1 and DQB1; 500 to 550 for DQA1; 600 to 610 for DPA1; and around 470 for DPB1. To predict cytomegalovirus infection status, the study brought together high-throughput TCR immunosequencing, statistical association of individual TCRs with disease status, and machine learning. In the later analysis, no new phenotypic data were used to find candidate immune exposures; instead, reliance was placed on TCR beta sequences and their occurrence across donors. A later genetic analysis took genome-wide SNP genotypes for about 65% of the 666 donors and used that subset as a discovery cohort. The study aimed to test whether signatures of past pathogen exposure could be identified by cataloging public T cell receptors.

Library preparation employed the immunoSEQ multiplex PCR assay. A mixture of 60 forward primers for TCR Vbeta segments and 13 reverse primers for TCR Jbeta segments was used in the multiplex PCR. The CDR3 region of rearranged TCR beta genes was amplified from genomic DNA by a multiplex PCR assay. On the Illumina HiSeq System, the amplified TCR beta libraries were sequenced as 87-base-pair reads. As for the original processing: In a later analysis, tens of millions of unique TCR beta chains were counted across the approximately 640 repertoires, and roughly 11 million of these chains were shared by at least two donors. To remove PCR and sequencing errors, raw reads were error-corrected and collapsed into unique sequences using a nearest-neighbor algorithm that merged closely related sequences. To assign V, D and J gene segments, CDR3 sequences were aligned to IMGT reference sequences. For a sequence to be retained, at least a six-nucleotide match to both a V gene segment and a J gene segment was required. A rearrangement counted as productive if the CDR3 had no stop codons and remained in frame with V and J, and every other rearrangement counted as non-productive. Following IMGT convention, CDR3 was defined as the stretch from the second conserved V-encoded cysteine up to the conserved J-encoded phenylalanine. Sequences without an unambiguous match to a single V gene segment were excluded from the earlier analysis of a few hundred of the donors. An earlier analysis of about 590 of the donors classified V segments as functional when productive rearrangements were above 56.7% and as segregating when the standard deviation between donors was above 5%. To diagnose cytomegalovirus status from the catalog of TCR beta chain sequences, a statistical classification framework was built. In a later analysis, V and J genes were assigned by comparing TCR nucleotide sequences against IMGT/GENE-DB human TR gene sequences. A later analysis assigned CDR3 sequences and most-parsimonious VDJ recombination scenarios with the TCRdist pipeline. A later analysis defined each TCR beta chain by its CDR3 amino acid sequence plus V-gene family, and excluded reads lacking a unique V-gene family. In a later analysis, fewer than 650 highly shared, low-generation-probability nucleotide sequences were removed to address suspected cross-contamination and a sequencing artifact. In a later analysis, a clonal expansion index was calculated for each public chain from normalized within-repertoire ranks of inferred template counts. Generation probabilities in a later analysis came from a VDJ recombination model fitted to out-of-frame rearrangements, and those results were checked against IGoR. Hypergeometric tests were used in a later analysis to score TCR-TCR, TCR-HLA and TCR-CMV co-occurrence, with a repertoire-size bias correction applied to the TCR pairs. False discovery rates were estimated in a later analysis by permuting HLA or CMV assignments 20 times. In a later analysis, co-occurring TCRs were grouped using DBSCAN, and TCRdist sequence similarity was added for clustering within HLA-allele-positive subsets. For co-occurrence clustering, repertoires with fewer than 30,000 or more than 120,000 public chains were excluded, along with roughly five repertoires with anomalous nucleotide sharing. Not all clones reach the TCRdb copy of this immuneACCESS table, which keeps in-frame sequences only. Checked studies attribute under half of the gap to unresolved V genes and leave the rest unexplained. That table furnishes V, J and clone size, whereas the DNA furnished D and trimming. Present in this sample are about 210,000 clones, approximately 80% of which were seen just once. In total, the top ten clones hold roughly 3.2% of the sample.

Points the paper makes about the study in general: According to a later analysis, parvovirus B19, influenza, CMV and Epstein-Barr virus appeared linked to several top co-occurrence clusters. A cluster of highly shared sequence variants was judged likely to represent a technical artifact of the sequencing pipeline. A few of the identified cytomegalovirus-associated TCR beta chains were confirmed in vitro to be specific for cytomegalovirus antigens. The earlier analysis of a few hundred of the donors excluded approximately 17 rarely observed V segments, including chromosome 9 orphons, because counts were too low. The presence/absence analyses assumed that sequencing depth was roughly uniform across donors, and that assumption may not be true. In a later analysis, about 16,000 TCR beta sequences were associated with specific HLA alleles at a false discovery rate of 0.05. The 87-base-pair reads could not distinguish some IMGT-functional V segments, including TRBV6-2 and TRBV6-3, so those segments were excluded. The study listed 150 to 200 TCR beta chains as associated with cytomegalovirus. Compared with equally common non-associated chains, HLA-associated TCR beta chains in a later analysis were more clonally expanded and had lower generation probabilities. V-gene and J-gene trimming of TCR beta chains was associated with a missense DCLRE1C variant in a later genetic analysis, and the association was replicated in an independent cohort. According to a later analysis, most CMV-associated TCR beta chains appeared to be HLA-restricted, and the HLA associations seemed to be driven largely by CMV exposure. Linkage disequilibrium might explain the correlated functional status among segregating V segments, but an unknown experimental factor could not be ruled out. While some public TCRs were present in many individuals, most TCR sequences turned up only very rarely across donors. In a later analysis, the rate of TCR association differed among HLA loci, with DRB1 alleles having the most associated TCRs and HLA-C alleles having the fewest. Immune exposure information for the cohort was limited to CMV serostatus. A further reported finding was that TCR beta sequences accurately predicted the HLA-A and HLA-B alleles for most subjects in the first cohort. In this cohort, only TCR beta chains were sequenced, and detectable features were limited by the absence of alpha or paired-chain data. HLA typing was unavailable for some donors at each locus, so association tests used only the typed subset. The authors suggested that the approach could potentially be extended to other disease states and immunological phenotypes. A later genetic analysis reported fewer N-insertions in productive TCRs among donors in an Asian-associated ancestry cluster than the roughly 700-donor mean. The classifier was reported to diagnose cytomegalovirus status with high specificity and sensitivity in both the original and validation cohorts. When HLA alleles, especially DR and DQ, strongly co-occurred, TCR associations were difficult to assign to individual alleles. Broadly in line with IMGT annotations, most TCR beta V segments showed up in productive rearrangements about 90% or about 30% of the time in an earlier analysis of approximately 600 of the donors.

In total, 666 healthy bone marrow donors made up the cohort. All cohort members were sampled while nominally healthy, although unrecorded immune exposures were likely present. The donor was CMV seropositive and was included in the group of 250 to 350 seropositive cohort members. A peripheral blood sample was provided by each donor, and peripheral blood mononuclear cells were used for TCR beta sequencing. Genomic DNA extraction from the blood cell samples was performed with the Qiagen DNeasy Blood Extraction Kit. With regard to this clone: What antigen it recognizes has not been identified. Within one base of it there is no much larger clone, and no base qualities were kept.

CDR1 and CDR2 were assigned from the germline V gene (reference sequence) as LNHNV and YYDKDF. The CDR3, cysteine through phenylalanine, is 17 amino acids long. This entry keeps only the CDR3 DNA: 51 bases, framed from base 1. The junction shows trimming of 0 bases on V and 0 bases on J, plus 12 bases between the germline ends. Sequenced input: PBMCs. The V and J genes are TRBV15 and TRBJ2-1, with the D gene not confidently named. This receptor was identified in a man aged 35 to 55 in good health and CMV-seropositive. The nucleotides read TGTGCCACCAGCAGAGATGGAGTCTTAAACTCCTACAATGAGCAGTTCTTC. It translates to CATSRDGVLNSYNEQFF.